The rows below give T cell receptor beta chains drawn from one sample of a study of early T cells in non-severe SARS-CoV-2 infection. TCRdb analysed the 5' RACE reads with MiXCR anew, one entry per CDR3 protein. The data contain approximately 30,000 distinct CDR3 sequences, around 5.1% of them singletons. The sequenced sample was whole blood. The receptor set was obtained from an adult who was a healthcare worker with PCR-confirmed SARS-CoV-2 infection or an uninfected control (not recorded which). Each CDR3 is given without its conserved first and last residue.

TRBV5-4	TRBJ2-7	ASSHSRGAYEQY
TRBV28	TRBJ2-7	ASSFVASFYEQY
TRBV29-1	TRBJ1-2	SVVQGFSYGYT
TRBV20-1	TRBJ2-1	SARDLLNSGGQF
TRBV7-9	TRBJ2-7	ASSLGYREQY
TRBV18	TRBJ2-7	ASSPGDNREMGRQY
TRBV30	TRBJ2-3	AWSRQGARGTDTQY
TRBV30	TRBJ2-7	AWRGTGSTEQY
TRBV19	TRBJ2-7	ASRPTSGRVDEQY
TRBV6-6	TRBJ2-3	ASGGSSTDTQY
TRBV3-1	TRBJ1-2	ASSQRTGEAGYT
TRBV6-6	TRBJ1-6	ASSPGRGRSPLH
TRBV19	TRBJ2-3	ASQGGNTQY
TRBV7-9	TRBJ2-3	ASSPRGTGGYSSTDTQY
TRBV6-2/TRBV6-3	TRBJ2-6	ASSTASGANVLT
TRBV7-2	TRBJ1-1	ASSLMLNTEAF
TRBV7-2	TRBJ2-5	ASSFPGYQETQY
TRBV12-3/TRBV12-4	TRBJ2-1	ASSLTIGLAGGNEQF
TRBV27	TRBJ2-7	ASSPSTGNSYEQY
TRBV7-9	TRBJ2-1	ASSFEGFLF
TRBV20-1	TRBJ2-1	SADGLAIGEQF
TRBV12-5	TRBJ2-1	ASGRGFLEQF
TRBV2	TRBJ2-2	ASNRIEQNTGELF
TRBV6-6	TRBJ2-5	ASSYNTWGSAKRTQY
TRBV28	TRBJ2-7	ASSPGQGTSFEQY
TRBV5-1	TRBJ1-1	ASNRLYLNTEAF
TRBV10-1	TRBJ1-6	ASSESARNSPLH
TRBV29-1	TRBJ1-1	SVGRADTEAF
TRBV10-3	TRBJ1-2	AISETGIYGYT
TRBV15	TRBJ1-1	ATSRDPRALGDRDTEAF
TRBV6-5	TRBJ2-2	ASRGAGANTGELF
TRBV14	TRBJ2-1	ASSQVVGPTSIEQF
TRBV2	TRBJ2-4	ASSEPLAKNIQY
TRBV20-1	TRBJ2-1	SARDGAVSYNEQF
TRBV2	TRBJ1-6	ASSGQPNSPLH
TRBV6-5	TRBJ2-1	ASSRGQGGYEF
TRBV6-1	TRBJ2-7	ASRMTGTGYEQY
TRBV7-8	TRBJ2-5	ASSLVGVMETQY
TRBV9	TRBJ2-7	ASSRGGSTYEQY
TRBV27	TRBJ1-1	ASSLTPFVLGSAEAF
TRBV28	TRBJ1-2	ASSDGGSTGYT
TRBV7-6	TRBJ2-2	ASSLELAGTPNTGELF
TRBV7-9	TRBJ1-1	ASSQQVNTEAF
TRBV18	TRBJ2-6	ASSTDSSGANVLT
TRBV5-1	TRBJ1-2	ASSLALEAYGYT
TRBV20-1	TRBJ2-1	SAIFRANGEQF
TRBV28	TRBJ2-7	ASSPTGGDEQY
TRBV6-6	TRBJ1-6	ATWAVRSPLH
TRBV28	.	ASSGLATQY
TRBV5-1	TRBJ2-3	ASSLQGGGADTQY
TRBV7-9	TRBJ1-3	ASSLGGRISGNTIY
TRBV20-1	TRBJ2-1	SARGLLAGGTYNEQF
TRBV3-1	TRBJ1-4	ASSQEIGGDEKLF
TRBV2	TRBJ2-5	ASNGQGGETQY
TRBV7-9	TRBJ1-2	ASSSDRGRGTYGYT